Listed here are 30 T cell receptor beta chains from one sample, sequenced in a study of blood T cell repertoires in COVID-19. Data came from immunoSEQ multiplex PCR; TCRdb stores just in-frame clones and leaves some out. Altogether more than 25,000 clones are present, 70% to 90% being singletons, with the ten largest covering under 35%. The sample taken for sequencing was peripheral blood. These receptor sequences come from a woman of 80 years or more with COVID-19, enrolled during active disease.

The chain links TRBV9 to TRBJ1-2, with 9 positions matching TRBD1. V trimming: 3 bases; J trimming: 4 bases; junction bases outside the gene matches: 7. The V gene's germline CDR1 is SGDLS and CDR2 YYNGEE. The CDR3 sequence is 15 residues long. The CDR3 spells CASSGYRGRGYGYTF. The CDR3 DNA reads TGTGCCAGCAGCGGGTACAGGGGGCGCGGCTATGGCTACACCTTC.

The rearrangement uses TRBV19 and TRBJ1-5; 8 bases agree with TRBD1. This CDR3 spans 15 amino acids. Germline CDR1 reads LNHDA; CDR2 reads SQIVND (reference sequence). The V segment lost 3 bases and the J segment 5 bases; nucleotides outside the gene matches: 6. The CDR3 DNA reads TGTGCCAGTAGTATGCGGACAGGGTGGGATCAGCCCCAGCATTTT. Residues: CASSMRTGWDQPQHF.

V and J are TRBV5-5 and TRBJ2-2; no clear D gene. V was pared by 4 bases and J by 7 bases, with 8 bases between. CDR1 is SGHKS, CDR2 YYEKEE, per germline (reference sequence). This CDR3 has 12 amino acids. DNA of the CDR3: TGTGCCAGCAGCCCTTTAGACGGGGAGCTGTTTTTT. Amino acids: CASSPLDGELFF.

This chain links TRBV7-3 with TRBJ1-2, with TRBD1 matching 9 bases. The CDR3 is made up of 13 amino acids. Germline CDR1 is SGHTA and CDR2 is FQGTGA. Trimming removed 4 bases from V and 8 bases from J; junction bases left unmatched: 5. CDR3: CASSWTGEWGYTF. CDR3 nucleotide sequence: TGTGCCAGCAGCTGGACAGGGGAATGGGGCTACACCTTC.

The chain joins TRBV19 to TRBJ2-3; 15 nucleotides agree with TRBD2. After removal of 6 bases from V and 4 bases from J, the junction contained 14 bases not matched to a gene. Germline V CDR1 and CDR2: LNHDA, SQIVND (reference sequence). CDR3 length: 19 residues. Here the CDR3 reads CASSLLGLAGGLESDTQYF. Written as DNA, the CDR3 is TGTGCCAGTAGCCTCCTAGGACTAGCGGGGGGGCTTGAATCAGATACGCAGTATTTT.

CDR3 loop: CATSTGADTQYF. CDR3 coding DNA: TGTGCCACGTCTACAGGGGCAGATACGCAGTATTTT. V is TRBV6-5 and J is TRBJ2-3; 7 bases are shared with TRBD1. The CDR3 runs to 12 residues. Germline V gene sequence: CDR1 MNHEY, CDR2 SVGAGI. V shed 10 bases, J shed 4 bases, and the junction held 5 bases outside the gene matches.

The chain has TRBV5-4 and TRBJ2-7; 14 nucleotides line up with TRBD2. CDR3 length: 17 amino acids. CDR1 is SGHNT, CDR2 YYREEE, per germline (reference sequence). The junction had 8 bases not matched to a gene; V was cut back by 4 bases and J by 2 bases. In nucleotides, the CDR3 is TGTGCCAGCAGCCCTGGCGGACTAGCGGGGGGTCCCTACGAGCAGTACTTC. Amino acids: CASSPGGLAGGPYEQYF.

This chain links TRBV29-1 with TRBJ2-2; 8 positions match TRBD1. Germline trimming cut 4 bases from V and 4 bases from J; bases unmatched to any gene: 2. CDR3 length: 13 residues. From germline, CDR1 is SQVTM and CDR2 ANQGSEA. CDR3 loop: CSVATGGTGELFF. CDR3 nucleotide sequence: TGCAGCGTTGCAACAGGGGGCACCGGGGAGCTGTTTTTT.

The chain has TRBV7-9 and TRBJ1-1, with 7 bases matching TRBD1. The ends lost 5 bases at V and 10 bases at J; junction bases unmatched: 7. Looked up from germline, CDR1 is SEHNR and CDR2 is FQNEAQ (reference sequence). The CDR3 contains 12 residues. The CDR3 sequence: CASSRTGSGAFF. CDR3 nucleotide sequence: TGTGCCAGCAGCCGGACAGGCAGCGGAGCTTTCTTT.

The CDR3 region is CASSLFPGSEAFF. In DNA form, the CDR3 reads TGTGCCAGCAGCCTCTTCCCAGGCTCTGAAGCTTTCTTT. The chain joins TRBV25-1 to TRBJ1-1, with no clear D. Germline lookup yields CDR1 MGHDK and CDR2 SYGVNS. This CDR3 spans 13 amino acids. The V end was cut by 6 bases, the J end by 6 bases, with 14 bases between.

V is TRBV11-2 and J is TRBJ2-7; D is unclear. In germline, CDR1 is SGHAT, CDR2 FQNNGV. This CDR3 is 15 amino acids long. V lost 5 bases and J 4 bases, leaving 18 bases between the germline ends. The CDR3 spells CASSPKYRHFYEQYF. Written as DNA, the CDR3 is TGTGCCAGCAGCCCAAAATACCGACATTTTTACGAGCAGTACTTC.

V is TRBV6-4 and J is TRBJ1-2; D gene unclear. Germline CDR1 MRHNA, CDR2 SNTAGT. The CDR3 sequence is 18 residues long. Trimming cost V 11 bases and J 1 base, with 29 bases left between them. The CDR3 DNA is TGTGCCGGATTTTCCGGGAAGGGAGTCCATGCCCTTAACTATGGCTACACCTTC. This codes for CAGFSGKGVHALNYGYTF.

The genes are TRBV5-5 and TRBJ1-2; D perhaps matches TRBD1 (5 bases). Germline V gene lookup returns CDR1 SGHKS and CDR2 YYEKEE (reference sequence). Trimming shortened V by 1 base and J by 5 bases, and 9 bases separated the two germline ends. This CDR3 has 13 residues. The DNA for the CDR3 is TGTGCCAGCAGCTTGAGACAGAGATATGGCTACACCTTC. Its translation is CASSLRQRYGYTF.

CDR3 DNA sequence: TGTGCCAGCCGTATCACCCGGGGCTCCTACAATGAGCAGTTCTTC. Its translation is CASRITRGSYNEQFF. The rearrangement links TRBV7-2 to TRBJ2-1, with D perhaps TRBD2 (5 bases). This CDR3 has 15 residues. V was clipped by 8 bases and J by 0 bases, with 14 bases between them. Germline V gene data show CDR1 as SGHTA and CDR2 as FQGNSA.

The chain uses TRBV7-9 and TRBJ1-5; the D gene is possibly TRBD1 (5 bases). Germline CDR1 and CDR2: SEHNR and FQNEAQ (reference sequence). The CDR3 consists of 14 residues. Trimming removed 2 bases from V and 4 bases from J, with 9 bases in between. CDR3 bases: TGTGCCAGCAGCTTAATGGGGCTGAATCAGCCCCAGCATTTT. Residues: CASSLMGLNQPQHF.

This clone was seen a few times. The chain carries TRBV9 and TRBJ2-6; the D is unclear. Germline V CDR1 and CDR2: SGDLS, YYNGEE. The CDR3 totals 16 residues. V lost 6 bases and J lost 0, with 13 bases in between. CDR3 amino acids: CASNLQMSSGANVLTF. The CDR3 region has the DNA TGTGCCAGCAACCTCCAAATGAGCTCTGGGGCCAACGTCCTGACTTTC.

V usage is TRBV6-5 and J usage is TRBJ2-3; 7 bases are shared with TRBD2. After removal of 6 bases from V and 2 bases from J, the junction contained 5 bases not matched to a gene. From germline, CDR1 is MNHEY and CDR2 SVGAGI. The CDR3 is made up of 14 amino acids. The CDR3 loop reads CASRGRASTDTQYF. Here the CDR3 DNA reads TGTGCCAGCAGGGGGAGGGCTTCCACAGATACGCAGTATTTT.

The rearrangement joins TRBV6-5 to TRBJ1-5; D might be TRBD1 (6 bases). From germline, CDR1 is MNHEY and CDR2 SVGAGI. V lost 6 bases and J 5 bases, leaving 8 bases between the germline ends. The length of the CDR3 is 12 residues. The CDR3 DNA is TGTGCCAGCAGACAGGGCGATCAGCCCCAGCATTTT. Its protein product is CASRQGDQPQHF.

The chain employs TRBV27 and TRBJ2-3; TRBD2 aligns across 11 bases. Unmatched junction bases numbered 6, after V lost 5 bases and J lost 5 bases. CDR1 and CDR2 from the germline V gene are MNHEY and SMNVEV (reference sequence). The CDR3 runs 15 residues. The CDR3 sequence: CASSKLAGVEDTQYF. The CDR3 DNA follows: TGTGCCAGCAGTAAACTAGCGGGAGTGGAAGATACGCAGTATTTT.

The chain is built from TRBV3-1 (or the pseudogene TRBV3-2) and TRBJ2-7; D is ambiguous. The length of the CDR3 is 15 residues. The germline gives CDR1 LGHDT, CDR2 YNNKEL (reference sequence). V gave up 1 base and J gave up 0 bases, with 10 bases separating them. This chain's CDR3 is CASSQALFSSYEQYF. Here the CDR3 DNA reads TGTGCCAGCAGCCAAGCCCTTTTTTCCTCCTACGAGCAGTACTTC.

The chain employs TRBV5-1 and TRBJ2-2, with a possible D match to TRBD1 (5 bases). Germline V gene lookup returns CDR1 SGHRS and CDR2 YFSETQ. CDR3 length: 16 amino acids. Trimming removed 1 base from V and 1 base from J, with 11 bases in between. The DNA of the CDR3 is TGCGCCAGCAGCTTGAATTCAGGACAGAACACCGGGGAGCTGTTTTTT. Translation: CASSLNSGQNTGELFF.

This clone has a handful of counts. This sequence joins TRBV5-1 and TRBJ1-6; TRBD1 matches at 7 bases. J was trimmed by 8 bases and V by 0 bases; bases with no gene match: 5. Germline V CDR1 and CDR2: SGHRS, YFSETQ. This CDR3 is 15 amino acids long. CDR3 bases: TGCGCCAGCAGCTTGGAGGGGGCTGAGGATTCACCCCTCCACTTT. Its translation: CASSLEGAEDSPLHF. The full variable domain, in which reference TRBV5-1 and TRBJ1-6 provide the parts outside the CDR3, is KAGVTQTPRYLIKTRGQQVTLSCSPISGHRSVSWYQQTPGQGLQFLFEYFSETQRNKGNFPGRFSGRQFSNSRSEMNVSTLELGDSALYLCASSLEGAEDSPLHFGNGTRLTVT.

The sample holds one count of this clone. The chain has TRBV12-5 and TRBJ2-2; 8 bases fit TRBD2. This CDR3 spans 15 amino acids. In germline, CDR1 is LGHNT, CDR2 FRNRAP. The V and J ends lost 1 base and 5 bases, in that order; junction bases with no gene match: 3. The CDR3 bases are TGTGCTAGTGGTTTGGCGGGGGGGCCTACCGGGGAGCTGTTTTTT. This codes for CASGLAGGPTGELFF. The variable domain in full, with the rest retrieved from reference TRBV12-5 and TRBJ2-2, is DARVTQTPRHKVTEMGQEVTMRCQPILGHNTVFWYRQTMMQGLELLAYFRNRAPLDDSGMPKDRFSAEMPDATLATLKIQPSEPRDSAVYFCASGLAGGPTGELFFGEGSRLTVL.

The V gene is TRBV3-1 (or the pseudogene TRBV3-2), the J gene TRBJ2-5; D gene unclear. Germline V gene data show CDR1 as LGHDT and CDR2 as YNNKEL (reference sequence). The V and J ends lost 4 bases and 1 base respectively, with 16 bases between them. The CDR3 covers 16 residues. This CDR3 is CASSLAVAVGQETQYF. The CDR3 nucleotides are TGTGCCAGCAGCCTCGCGGTAGCAGTGGGCCAAGAGACCCAGTACTTC.

V and J are TRBV7-8 and TRBJ1-4; no clear D gene. Germline-derived CDR1 and CDR2 are SGHVS and FQNEAQ. The CDR3 totals 15 residues. Trimming took 5 bases from V and 4 from J, leaving 14 bases between them. The CDR3 sequence: CASSAREGDNEKLFF. CDR3 DNA: TGTGCCAGCAGCGCCCGGGAGGGTGATAATGAAAAACTGTTTTTT.

The V gene is TRBV30, the J gene TRBJ2-6, with TRBD1 as a possible D gene (6 bases). This CDR3 is 15 amino acids long. Trimming took off 7 bases at V and 2 bases at J, with 15 bases between the two ends. From germline, CDR1 is GTSNPN and CDR2 SVGIG (reference sequence). The CDR3 reads CALGEQGAGANVLTF. CDR3 DNA: TGTGCCTTAGGCGAACAGGGCGCTGGGGCCAACGTCCTGACTTTC.

This clone was picked up one time. J is TRBJ2-5 and V is TRBV30; 9 positions match TRBD2. The CDR3 is made up of 16 amino acids. The V segment lost 0 bases and the J segment 5 bases; nucleotides outside the gene matches: 10. Germline assignment: CDR1 GTSNPN and CDR2 SVGIG (reference sequence). The CDR3 region has the DNA TGTGCCTGGAGTGTACTAGTTAGCGGGGGATTTGAGACCCAGTACTTC. Protein: CAWSVLVSGGFETQYF.

The J gene is TRBJ2-5, the V gene TRBV5-1; 8 positions agree with TRBD1. The CDR3 totals 13 residues. Germline trimming cut 4 bases from V and 2 bases from J; bases unmatched to any gene: 1. The V gene's germline CDR1 is SGHRS and CDR2 YFSETQ. The CDR3 nucleotides read TGCGCCAGCAGCAACAGGGGGCAAGAGACCCAGTACTTC. Residues: CASSNRGQETQYF.

This chain joins TRBV5-1 and TRBJ2-7; 15 nucleotides agree with TRBD2. J gave up 7 bases and V 3 bases, and 5 bases lay outside the gene matches. This CDR3 region has 15 residues. The germline V gene encodes CDR1 SGHRS and CDR2 YFSETQ. CDR3 sequence reads: CASSWTSGGAGEQYF. CDR3 nucleotide sequence: TGCGCCAGCAGCTGGACTAGCGGGGGGGCGGGAGAGCAGTACTTC.

The chain is built from TRBV2 and TRBJ1-6; maybe TRBD1 (5 bases). Germline lookup yields CDR1 SNHLY and CDR2 FYNNEI. The CDR3 sequence is 14 residues long. V lost 1 base and J lost 11, with 12 bases in between. CDR3 sequence (DNA): TGTGCCAGCAGTGAAGGGGGAGGGGTGACACCCCTCCACTTT. Translated, it gives CASSEGGGVTPLHF.